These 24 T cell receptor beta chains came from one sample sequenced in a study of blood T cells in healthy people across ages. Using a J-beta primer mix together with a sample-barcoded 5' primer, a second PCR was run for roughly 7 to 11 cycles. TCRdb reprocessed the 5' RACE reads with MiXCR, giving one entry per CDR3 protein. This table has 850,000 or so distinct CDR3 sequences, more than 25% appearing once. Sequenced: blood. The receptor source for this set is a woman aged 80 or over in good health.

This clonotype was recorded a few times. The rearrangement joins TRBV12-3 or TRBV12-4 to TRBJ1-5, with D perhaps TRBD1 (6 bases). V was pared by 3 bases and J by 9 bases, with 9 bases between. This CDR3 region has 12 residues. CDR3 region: CASSLMGAPQHF. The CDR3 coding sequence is TGTGCCAGCAGTTTGATGGGGGCGCCCCAGCATTTT.

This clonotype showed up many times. The CDR3: CASRKGGEGNTEAFF. In DNA form, the CDR3 reads TGCGCCAGCAGAAAAGGAGGGGAAGGGAACACTGAAGCTTTCTTT. This chain uses TRBV4-3 with TRBJ1-1; weak D call: TRBD1 (5 bases). V was trimmed by 6 bases and J by 1 base, leaving 15 bases between them. This CDR3 region has 15 residues. CDR1 and CDR2 from the germline V gene are LGHNA and YSLEER.

CDR3 amino acids: CASSLGGQRGRDGYTF. In nucleotides, the CDR3 is TGTGCCAGCAGCTTAGGGGGACAGCGGGGGAGGGATGGCTACACCTTC. The J gene is TRBJ1-2, the V gene TRBV7-2; 7 bases map to TRBD1. The CDR3 has 16 residues. Germline CDR1 and CDR2: SGHTA and FQGNSA. V gave up 1 base and J gave up 6 bases; unmatched junction bases: 11.

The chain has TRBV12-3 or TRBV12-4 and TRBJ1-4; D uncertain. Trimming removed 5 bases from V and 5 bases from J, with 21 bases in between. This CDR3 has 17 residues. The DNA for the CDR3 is TGTGCCAGCAGTCTCCGTGCTCCACCTGACGGGAATGAAAAACTGTTTTTT. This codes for CASSLRAPPDGNEKLFF.

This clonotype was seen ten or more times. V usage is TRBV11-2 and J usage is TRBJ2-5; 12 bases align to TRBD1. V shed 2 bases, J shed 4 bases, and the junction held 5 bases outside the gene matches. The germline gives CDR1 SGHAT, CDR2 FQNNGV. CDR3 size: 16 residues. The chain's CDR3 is CASSLTGQGAVETQYF. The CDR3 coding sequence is TGTGCCAGCAGCTTAACGGGACAGGGGGCTGTAGAGACCCAGTACTTC.

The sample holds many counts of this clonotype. In DNA form, the CDR3 reads TGTGCCAGCAGTTCCGCAGGGGGCTCCTACGAGCAGTACTTC. Its translation: CASSSAGGSYEQYF. J is TRBJ2-7 and V is TRBV12-3 or TRBV12-4, with TRBD1 identical over 7 bases. V lost 4 bases and J lost 0; bases outside the gene matches: 3. This CDR3 region has 14 residues.

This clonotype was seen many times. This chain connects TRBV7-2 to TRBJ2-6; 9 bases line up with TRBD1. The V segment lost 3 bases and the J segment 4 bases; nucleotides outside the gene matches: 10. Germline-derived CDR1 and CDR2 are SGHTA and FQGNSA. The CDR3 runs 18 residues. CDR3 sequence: CASSLAPTGGGGANVLTF. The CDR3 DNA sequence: TGTGCCAGCAGCTTGGCCCCGACAGGGGGAGGGGGGGCCAACGTCCTGACTTTC.

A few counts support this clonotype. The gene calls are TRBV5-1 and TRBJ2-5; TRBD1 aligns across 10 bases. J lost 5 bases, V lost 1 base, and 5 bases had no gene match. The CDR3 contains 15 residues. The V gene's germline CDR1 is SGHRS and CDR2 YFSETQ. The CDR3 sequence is CASSLIGQGGETQYF. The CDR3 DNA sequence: TGCGCCAGCAGCTTGATCGGACAGGGGGGGGAGACCCAGTACTTC. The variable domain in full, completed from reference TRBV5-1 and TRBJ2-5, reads KAGVTQTPRYLIKTRGQQVTLSCSPISGHRSVSWYQQTPGQGLQFLFEYFSETQRNKGNFPGRFSGRQFSNSRSEMNVSTLELGDSALYLCASSLIGQGGETQYFGPGTRLLVL.

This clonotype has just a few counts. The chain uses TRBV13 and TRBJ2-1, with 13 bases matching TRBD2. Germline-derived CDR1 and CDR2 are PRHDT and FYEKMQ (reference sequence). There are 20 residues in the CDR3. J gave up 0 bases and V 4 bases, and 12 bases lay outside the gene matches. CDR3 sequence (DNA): TGTGCCAGCAGCTCTTCAGGACTAGCGGGGGTAACGAGCTCCTACAATGAGCAGTTCTTC. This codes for CASSSSGLAGVTSSYNEQFF.

Here the CDR3 DNA reads TGCAGTGCTGGGACCGGGACTAGTAGTTACGAGCAGTACTTC. Protein sequence: CSAGTGTSSYEQYF. V and J are TRBV20-1 and TRBJ2-5; 8 bases are shared with TRBD2. The J call may be in error: the DNA end matches TRBJ2-7 better. The CDR3 is made up of 14 amino acids. Germline CDR1 is DFQATT and CDR2 is SNEGSKA (reference sequence).

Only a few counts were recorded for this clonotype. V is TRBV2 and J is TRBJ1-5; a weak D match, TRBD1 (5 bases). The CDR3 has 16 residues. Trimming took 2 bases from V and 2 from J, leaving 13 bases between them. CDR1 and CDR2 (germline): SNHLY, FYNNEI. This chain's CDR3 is CASSEIGGRGNQPQHF. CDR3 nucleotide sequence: TGTGCCAGCAGTGAAATCGGGGGACGGGGCAATCAGCCCCAGCATTTT.

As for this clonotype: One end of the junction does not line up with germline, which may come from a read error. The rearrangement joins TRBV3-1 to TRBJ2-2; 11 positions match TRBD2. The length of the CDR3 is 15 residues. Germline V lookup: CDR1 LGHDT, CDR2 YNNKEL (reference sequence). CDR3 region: CASSRLAGGVGELCF. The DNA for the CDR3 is TGTGCCAGCAGCCGTCTAGCGGGGGGAGTCGGGGAGCTGTGTTTT.

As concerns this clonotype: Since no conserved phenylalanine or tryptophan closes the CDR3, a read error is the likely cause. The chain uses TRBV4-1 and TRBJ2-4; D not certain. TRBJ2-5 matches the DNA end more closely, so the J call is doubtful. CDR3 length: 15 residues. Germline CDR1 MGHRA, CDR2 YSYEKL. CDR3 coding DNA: TGCGCCAGCAGCCCCTCTGGGCAGCCCCAAGAGACCCAGTACGTC. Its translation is CASSPSGQPQETQYV.

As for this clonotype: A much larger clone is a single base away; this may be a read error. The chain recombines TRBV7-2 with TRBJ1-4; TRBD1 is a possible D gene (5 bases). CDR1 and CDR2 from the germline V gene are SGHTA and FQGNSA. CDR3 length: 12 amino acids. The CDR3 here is CASSLTGEKRFF. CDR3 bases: TGTGCCAGCAGCTTAACGGGGGAAAAACGGTTTTTT. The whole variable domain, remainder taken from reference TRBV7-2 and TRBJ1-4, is GAGVSQSPSNKVTEKGKDVELRCDPISGHTALYWYRQSLGQGLEFLIYFQGNSAPDKSGLPSDRFSAERTGGSVSTLTIQRTQQEDSAVYLCASSLTGEKRFFGSGTQLSVL.

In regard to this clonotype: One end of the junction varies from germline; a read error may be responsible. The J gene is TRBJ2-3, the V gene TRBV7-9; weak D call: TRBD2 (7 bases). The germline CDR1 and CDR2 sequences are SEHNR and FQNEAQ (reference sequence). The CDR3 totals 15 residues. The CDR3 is CTSSPSGRGVDTQYF. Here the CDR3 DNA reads TGTACCAGCAGCCCATCAGGGAGGGGGGTAGATACGCAGTATTTT.

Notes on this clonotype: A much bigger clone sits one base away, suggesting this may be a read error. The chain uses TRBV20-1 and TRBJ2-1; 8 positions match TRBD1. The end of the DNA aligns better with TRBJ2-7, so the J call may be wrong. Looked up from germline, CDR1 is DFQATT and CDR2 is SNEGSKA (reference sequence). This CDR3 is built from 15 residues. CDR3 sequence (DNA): TGCAGTGCTTTTCGACAGGGGAGCTCCTACAATGAGCAGTACTTC. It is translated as CSAFRQGSSYNEQYF.

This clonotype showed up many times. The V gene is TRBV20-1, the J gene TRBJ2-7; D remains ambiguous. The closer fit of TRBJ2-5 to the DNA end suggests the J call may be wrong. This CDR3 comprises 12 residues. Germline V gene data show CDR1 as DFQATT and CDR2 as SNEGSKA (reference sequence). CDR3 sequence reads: CSARDPDKTQYF. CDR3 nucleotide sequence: TGCAGTGCTAGAGATCCCGATAAGACCCAGTACTTC.

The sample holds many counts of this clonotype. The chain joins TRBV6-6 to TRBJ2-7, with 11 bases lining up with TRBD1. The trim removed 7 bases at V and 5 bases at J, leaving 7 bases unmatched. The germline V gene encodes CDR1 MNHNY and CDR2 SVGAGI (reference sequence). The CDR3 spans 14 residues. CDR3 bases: TGTGCCAGCACCCCGGACAGGGGGCTCCACGAGCAGTACTTC. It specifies CASTPDRGLHEQYF.

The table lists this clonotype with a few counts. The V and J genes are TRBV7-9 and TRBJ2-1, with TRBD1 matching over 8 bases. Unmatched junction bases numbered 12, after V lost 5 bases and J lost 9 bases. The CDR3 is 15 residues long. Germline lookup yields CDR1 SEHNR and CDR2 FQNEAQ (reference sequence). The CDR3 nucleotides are TGTGCCAGCAGCCAATTGGGACAGGAGGCGGTTGAGCAGTTCTTC. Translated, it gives CASSQLGQEAVEQFF.

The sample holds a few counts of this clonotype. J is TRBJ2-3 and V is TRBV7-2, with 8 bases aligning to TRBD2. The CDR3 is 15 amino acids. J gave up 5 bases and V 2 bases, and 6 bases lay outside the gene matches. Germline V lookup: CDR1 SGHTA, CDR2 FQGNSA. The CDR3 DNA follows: TGTGCCAGCAGCTTATTCGGGGGGGGCCGAGATACGCAGTATTTT. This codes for CASSLFGGGRDTQYF.

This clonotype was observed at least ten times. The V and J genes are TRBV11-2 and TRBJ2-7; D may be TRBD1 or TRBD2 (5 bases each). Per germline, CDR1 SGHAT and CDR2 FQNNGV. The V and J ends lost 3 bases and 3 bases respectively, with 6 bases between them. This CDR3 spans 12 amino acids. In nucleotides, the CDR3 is TGTGCCAGCAGCTTGGGGGTCTACGAGCAGTACTTC. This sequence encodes CASSLGVYEQYF.

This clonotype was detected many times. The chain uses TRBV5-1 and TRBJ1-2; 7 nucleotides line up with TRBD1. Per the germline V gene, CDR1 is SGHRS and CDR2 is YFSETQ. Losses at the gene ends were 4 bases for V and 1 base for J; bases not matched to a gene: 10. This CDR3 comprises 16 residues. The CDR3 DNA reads TGCGCCAGCAGCCGAACGTGGGACAGTAATAACTATGGCTACACCTTC. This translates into CASSRTWDSNNYGYTF.

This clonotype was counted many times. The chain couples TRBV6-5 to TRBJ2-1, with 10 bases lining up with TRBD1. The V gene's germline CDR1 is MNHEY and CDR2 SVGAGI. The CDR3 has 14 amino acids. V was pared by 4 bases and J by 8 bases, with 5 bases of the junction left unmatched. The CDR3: CASSLGTGVDEQFF. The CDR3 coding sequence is TGTGCCAGCAGTTTAGGGACAGGGGTCGATGAGCAGTTCTTC.

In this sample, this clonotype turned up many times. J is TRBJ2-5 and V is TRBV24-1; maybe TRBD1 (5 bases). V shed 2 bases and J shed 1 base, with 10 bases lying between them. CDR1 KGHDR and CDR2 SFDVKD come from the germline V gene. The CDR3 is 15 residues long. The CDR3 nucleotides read TGTGCCACCAGTGATTCCCGGACAACCCAAGAGACCCAGTACTTC. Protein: CATSDSRTTQETQYF.